This T cell receptor beta chain is drawn from a study of control samples from healthy donors and cancer patients. Sequencing used immunoSEQ multiplex PCR; TCRdb keeps in-frame clones, though not all of them. The table includes about 150,000 clones, roughly 93% detected once. With respect to this clone: Other DNA sequences in the same sample also yield this CDR3.

The CDR3 extends over 11 amino acids. The V and J ends lost 3 bases and 4 bases respectively, with 4 bases between them. The J gene is TRBJ2-7, the V gene TRBV12-3 or TRBV12-4; no clear D gene. Input material: blood. This receptor was obtained from a man between 18 and 29 years old in good health. The DNA of the CDR3 is TGTGCCAGCAGTTTTGGATACGAGCAGTACTTC. This gives the protein CASSFGYEQYF.